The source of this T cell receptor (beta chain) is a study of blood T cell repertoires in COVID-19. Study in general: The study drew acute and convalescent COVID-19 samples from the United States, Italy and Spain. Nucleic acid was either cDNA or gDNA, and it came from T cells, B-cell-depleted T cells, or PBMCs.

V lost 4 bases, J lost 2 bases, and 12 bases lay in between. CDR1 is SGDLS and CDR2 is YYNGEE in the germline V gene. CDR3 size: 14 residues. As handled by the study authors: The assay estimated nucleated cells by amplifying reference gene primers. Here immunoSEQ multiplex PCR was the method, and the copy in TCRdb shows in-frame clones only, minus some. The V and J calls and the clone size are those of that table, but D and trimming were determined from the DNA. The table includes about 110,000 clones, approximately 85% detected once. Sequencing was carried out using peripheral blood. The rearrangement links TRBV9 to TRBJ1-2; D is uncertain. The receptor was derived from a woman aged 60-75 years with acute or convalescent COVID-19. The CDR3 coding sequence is TGTGCCAGCAGCCTCTTGGCGGGGAACTATGGCTACACCTTC. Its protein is CASSLLAGNYGYTF.